A selection of T cell receptor beta chains follows, all from one sample in a study of CD8+CD57+ T cells in acquired aplastic anemia. TCRdb called the reads again in MiXCR, with one record for every CDR3 protein. The table has 180,000 or so distinct CDR3 sequences, 40% to 55% seen once; the top ten hold more than 1%. Source material: sorted CD4+, CD8+, or CD8+CD57+ T cells (not recorded which) from PBMCs. All receptors derive from a human donor with aplastic anemia. The CDR3 runs from the conserved cysteine through the conserved F or W. The D gene is left open where the match is weak. Clone sizes are given selectively: once, few, many, or a class where the clone is expanded.

D,V,J,length,size,CDR3,DNA
-,TRBV20-1,TRBJ1-2,12,-,CSASGGNYGYTF,TGCAGTGCTAGCGGAGGGAACTATGGCTACACCTTC
TRBD1,TRBV7-3,TRBJ1-1,15,-,CASSWTGVRVGEAFF,TGTGCCAGCAGCTGGACAGGGGTGCGGGTAGGTGAAGCTTTCTTT
-,TRBV24-1,TRBJ1-5,14,-,CATSDTVGNQPQHF,TGTGCCACCAGTGATACGGTTGGCAATCAGCCCCAGCATTTT
-,TRBV25-1,TRBJ2-5,13,many,CASSEWGVETQYF,TGTGCCAGCAGTGAATGGGGGGTAGAGACCCAGTACTTC
TRBD2,TRBV20-1,TRBJ2-1,17,many,CSAQASGGPFNFDEQFF,TGCAGTGCCCAGGCTAGCGGGGGGCCTTTTAATTTCGATGAGCAGTTCTTC
TRBD1,TRBV7-9,TRBJ2-1,17,many,CASSLELVTGIYNEQFF,TGTGCCAGCAGCTTAGAACTTGTGACAGGGATTTACAATGAGCAGTTCTTC
TRBD1,TRBV7-2,TRBJ1-5,14,many,CASSRTGVVQPQHF,TGTGCCAGCAGCCGAACAGGGGTAGTTCAGCCCCAGCATTTT
-,TRBV7-9,TRBJ1-2,13,few,CASSSTVYYGYTF,TGTGCCAGCAGCTCCACAGTATACTATGGCTACACCTTC
TRBD1,TRBV6-2/TRBV6-3,TRBJ2-5,13,few,CASSLDRAGTQYF,TGTGCCAGCAGCCTGGACAGGGCGGGGACCCAGTACTTC
-,TRBV7-2,TRBJ1-2,15,-,CASSLVGSSNYGYTF,TGTGCCAGCAGCTTAGTTGGCAGCTCTAACTATGGCTACACCTTC
-,TRBV12-3/TRBV12-4,TRBJ2-1,15,many,CASSLPPGTYNEQFF,TGTGCCAGCAGTCTCCCCCCTGGGACCTACAATGAGCAGTTCTTC
-,TRBV2,TRBJ2-7,14,-,CASSGQSQYYEQYF,TGTGCCAGCAGTGGACAGAGCCAGTACTACGAGCAGTACTTC
TRBD2,TRBV7-1,TRBJ2-1,20,-,CASSSGTSGRASSRHNEQFF,TGTGCCAGCAGCTCCGGGACTAGCGGGAGGGCCTCATCCAGGCACAATGAGCAGTTCTTC
-,TRBV5-1,TRBJ1-3,17,many,CASSLAPAVPSGNTIYF,TGCGCCAGCAGCTTGGCCCCCGCGGTTCCTTCTGGAAACACCATATATTTT
TRBD1,TRBV7-9,TRBJ2-7,13,few,CASSLDRGREQYF,TGTGCCAGCAGCTTGGACAGGGGGCGCGAGCAGTACTTC
-,TRBV3-1,TRBJ1-4,14,-,CASSHRGRDEKLFF,TGTGCCAGCAGCCACCGGGGAAGGGATGAAAAACTGTTTTTT
-,TRBV2,TRBJ1-1,13,-,CAIRRDMNTEAFF,TGTGCCATCAGAAGAGATATGAACACTGAAGCTTTCTTT
-,TRBV4-3,TRBJ1-4,15,many,CASSQDGLPGEKLFF,TGCGCCAGCAGCCAAGATGGACTCCCGGGAGAAAAACTGTTTTTT
-,TRBV18,TRBJ2-7,15,-,CASSPLGRSSYEQYF,TGTGCCAGCTCACCACTGGGCAGGAGCTCCTACGAGCAGTACTTC
-,TRBV5-1,TRBJ1-1,16,-,CASSPSPQAEGTEAFF,TGCGCCAGCAGCCCATCCCCCCAGGCCGAGGGCACTGAAGCTTTCTTT
TRBD1,TRBV11-2,TRBJ1-4,15,-,CASSLQGQPNEKLFF,TGTGCCAGCAGCTTACAGGGACAGCCTAATGAAAAACTGTTTTTT
-,TRBV20-1,TRBJ2-1,14,medium-sized,CSASPGIVGGEQFF,TGCAGTGCTAGTCCAGGGATAGTGGGGGGTGAGCAGTTCTTC
-,TRBV20-1,TRBJ1-1,14,many,CSARESAANTEAFF,TGCAGTGCTAGAGAGAGCGCAGCCAACACTGAAGCTTTCTTT
TRBD1,TRBV7-2,TRBJ2-3,15,many,CASSVGQGGTDTQYF,TGTGCCAGCAGCGTAGGGCAGGGGGGCACAGATACGCAGTATTTT
TRBD2,TRBV13,TRBJ2-1,17,many,CASSPPRGSGVYNEQFF,TGTGCCAGCAGCCCCCCGAGGGGAAGCGGGGTATACAATGAGCAGTTCTTC
-,TRBV5-8,TRBJ1-5,17,once,CASSLELVRVGNQPQHF,TGTGCCAGCAGCTTGGAATTGGTCCGGGTTGGCAATCAGCCCCAGCATTTT
-,TRBV18,TRBJ2-1,13,-,CASSPQGLGEQFF,TGTGCCAGCTCACCCCAGGGTTTGGGTGAGCAGTTCTTC
-,TRBV19,TRBJ1-1,15,many,CASSERSFGNTEAFF,TGTGCCAGTAGTGAAAGGAGCTTCGGGAACACTGAAGCTTTCTTT
-,TRBV20-1,TRBJ1-2,13,-,CSARVDGAYGYTF,TGCAGTGCTAGAGTTGACGGGGCCTATGGCTACACCTTC
-,TRBV12-3/TRBV12-4,TRBJ1-2,16,-,CASSLSGARYSYGFTF,TGTGCCAGCAGTTTAAGCGGGGCGCGTTATAGCTATGGCTTCACCTTC
-,TRBV20-1,TRBJ2-5,12,-,CSARDPPQTQYF,TGCAGTGCTAGAGATCCCCCCCAGACCCAGTACTTC
TRBD1,TRBV11-2,TRBJ1-5,16,-,CASSSEVGQINQPQHF,TGTGCCAGCAGCTCCGAAGTGGGACAGATCAATCAGCCCCAGCATTTT
-,TRBV5-8,TRBJ1-2,13,many,CASSSVGGHGYTF,TGTGCCAGCAGCTCCGTAGGGGGACATGGCTACACCTTC
TRBD2,TRBV11-3,TRBJ2-7,13,-,CASSRGGPNEQYF,TGTGCCAGCAGCCGCGGGGGGCCTAACGAGCAGTACTTC
-,TRBV5-6,TRBJ1-2,14,-,CASSFASSGGGYTF,TGTGCCAGCAGCTTCGCCTCTAGCGGGGGAGGCTACACCTTC
TRBD1,TRBV10-3,TRBJ2-3,15,-,CAISEGQGNTDTQYF,TGTGCCATCAGTGAGGGACAGGGGAACACAGATACGCAGTATTTT
-,TRBV10-3,TRBJ1-3,14,once,CAIGTSGGDPYMNF,TGTGCCATCGGGACTAGCGGGGGTGACCCCTATATGAATTTT
TRBD1,TRBV24-1,TRBJ2-3,15,few,CATSDHRGSTDTQYF,TGTGCCACCAGTGACCACAGGGGCAGCACAGATACGCAGTATTTT
-,TRBV10-3,TRBJ1-2,14,-,CAISEPTENYGYTF,TGTGCCATCAGTGAGCCGACAGAAAACTATGGCTACACCTTC
TRBD1,TRBV29-1,TRBJ2-2,14,few,CSAYRTGNTGELFF,TGCAGCGCGTATAGGACAGGGAACACCGGGGAGCTGTTTTTT
-,TRBV5-1,TRBJ2-7,13,many,CASTGVREDEQYF,TGCGCCAGCACCGGGGTTCGTGAGGACGAGCAGTACTTC
-,TRBV7-3,TRBJ1-2,13,-,CASSLDRPYGYTF,TGTGCCAGCAGTTTAGACAGGCCCTATGGCTACACCTTC
-,TRBV7-9,TRBJ2-3,13,-,CASSLLRDDTQYF,TGTGCCAGCAGCTTACTCCGGGATGATACGCAGTATTTT
-,TRBV20-1,TRBJ1-4,11,many,CSAKRNEKLFF,TGCAGTGCTAAACGGAATGAAAAACTGTTTTTT
TRBD1,TRBV7-6,TRBJ1-1,15,-,CASSDRDGSRTEAFF,TGTGCCAGTTCGGACAGGGATGGGTCTCGGACTGAAGCTTTCTTT
-,TRBV7-2,TRBJ2-7,12,few,CASRGDLREQYF,TGTGCCAGCAGAGGGGATTTGAGGGAGCAGTACTTC